This T cell receptor beta chain was sequenced for a study of T cell repertoires in cytomegalovirus infection. Points on this clonotype: Its antigen is still unknown.

Via MiXCR, TCRdb re-called the reads, giving one row per CDR3 protein. The table has 700,000 to 850,000 distinct CDR3 sequences, 32% seen once. Trimming shortened V by 5 bases and J by 3 bases, and 14 bases separated the two germline ends. The germline V gene has CDR1 MNHEY and CDR2 SMNVEV (reference sequence). The CDR3 runs to 14 residues. The receptor comes from a human donor in good health (CMV status not recorded). Some clones in this sample may be carry-over from other donors' samples. Sequenced material: cultured CD8+ T cells from PBMCs, taken from culture after CMV antigen stimulation. V usage is TRBV27 and J usage is TRBJ2-7; TRBD2 is a possible D gene (6 bases). The CDR3, as DNA: TGTGCCAGCAGTCCCCGGGGGAGTGGCTACGAGCAGTACGTC. It is translated as CASSPRGSGYEQYV.